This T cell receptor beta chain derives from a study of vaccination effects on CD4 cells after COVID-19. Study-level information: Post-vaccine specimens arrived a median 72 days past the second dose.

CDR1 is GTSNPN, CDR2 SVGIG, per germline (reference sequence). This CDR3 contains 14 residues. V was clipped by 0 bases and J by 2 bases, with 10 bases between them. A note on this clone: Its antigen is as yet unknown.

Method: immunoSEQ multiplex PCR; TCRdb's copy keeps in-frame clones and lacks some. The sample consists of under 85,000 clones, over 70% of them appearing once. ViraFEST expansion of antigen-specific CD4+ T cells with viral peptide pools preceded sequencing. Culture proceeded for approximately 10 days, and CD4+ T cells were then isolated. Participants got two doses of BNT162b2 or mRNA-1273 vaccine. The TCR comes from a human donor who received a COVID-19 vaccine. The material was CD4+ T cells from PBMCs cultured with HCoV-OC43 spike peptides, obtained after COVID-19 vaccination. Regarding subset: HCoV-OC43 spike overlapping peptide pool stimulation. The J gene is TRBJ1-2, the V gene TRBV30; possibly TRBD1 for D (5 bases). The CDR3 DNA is TGTGCCTGGAGTGTAGGACATCTAAACTATGGCTACACCTTC. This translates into CAWSVGHLNYGYTF.